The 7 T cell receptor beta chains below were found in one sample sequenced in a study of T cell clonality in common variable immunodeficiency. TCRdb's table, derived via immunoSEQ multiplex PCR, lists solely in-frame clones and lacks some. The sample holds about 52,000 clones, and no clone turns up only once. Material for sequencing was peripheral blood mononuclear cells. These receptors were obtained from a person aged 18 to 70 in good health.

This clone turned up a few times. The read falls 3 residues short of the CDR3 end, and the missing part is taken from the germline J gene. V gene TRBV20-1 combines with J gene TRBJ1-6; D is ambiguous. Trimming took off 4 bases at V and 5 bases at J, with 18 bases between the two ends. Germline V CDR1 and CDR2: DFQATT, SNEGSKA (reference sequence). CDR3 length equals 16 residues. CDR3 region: CSATPIAGLDNSPLHF. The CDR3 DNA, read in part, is TGCAGTGCTACCCCGATTGCCGGCCTAGATAATTCACCC.

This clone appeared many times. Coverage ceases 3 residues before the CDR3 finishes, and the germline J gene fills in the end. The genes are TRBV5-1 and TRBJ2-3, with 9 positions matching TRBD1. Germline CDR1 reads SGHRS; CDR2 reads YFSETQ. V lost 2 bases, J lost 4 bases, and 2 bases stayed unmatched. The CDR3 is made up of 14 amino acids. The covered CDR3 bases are TGCGCCAGCAGCTTCACAGGGGGCGCAGATACG. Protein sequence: CASSFTGGADT. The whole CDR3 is CASSFTGGADTQYF.

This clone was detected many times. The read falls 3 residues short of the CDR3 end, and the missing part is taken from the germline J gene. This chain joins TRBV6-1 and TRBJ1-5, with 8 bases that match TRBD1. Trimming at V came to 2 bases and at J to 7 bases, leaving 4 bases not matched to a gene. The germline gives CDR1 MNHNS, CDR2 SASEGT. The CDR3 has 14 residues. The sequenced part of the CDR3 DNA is TGTGCCAGCAGTGAACAGGGGGCAGGACAGCCC. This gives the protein CASSEQGAGQP. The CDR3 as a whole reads CASSEQGAGQPQHF.

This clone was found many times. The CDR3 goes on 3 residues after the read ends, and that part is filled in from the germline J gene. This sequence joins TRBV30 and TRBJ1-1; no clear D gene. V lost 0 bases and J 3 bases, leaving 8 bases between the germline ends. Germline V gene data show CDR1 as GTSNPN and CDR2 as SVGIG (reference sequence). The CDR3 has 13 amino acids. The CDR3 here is CAWSVQWDTEAFF. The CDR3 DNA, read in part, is TGTGCCTGGAGTGTACAGTGGGACACTGAA. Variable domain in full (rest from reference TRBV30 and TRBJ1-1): SQTIHQWPATLVQPVGSPLSLECTVEGTSNPNLYWYRQAAGRGLQLLFYSVGIGQISSEVPQNLSASRPQDRQFILSSKKLLLSDSGFYLCAWSVQWDTEAFFGQGTRLTVV.

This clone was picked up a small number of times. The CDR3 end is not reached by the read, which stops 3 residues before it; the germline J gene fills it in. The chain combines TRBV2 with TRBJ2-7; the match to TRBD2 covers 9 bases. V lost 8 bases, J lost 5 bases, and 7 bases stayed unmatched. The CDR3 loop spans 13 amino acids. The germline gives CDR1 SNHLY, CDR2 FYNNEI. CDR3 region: CASSLAGTNEQYF. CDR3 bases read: TGTGCCAGCTCCCTAGCGGGGACCAACGAG.

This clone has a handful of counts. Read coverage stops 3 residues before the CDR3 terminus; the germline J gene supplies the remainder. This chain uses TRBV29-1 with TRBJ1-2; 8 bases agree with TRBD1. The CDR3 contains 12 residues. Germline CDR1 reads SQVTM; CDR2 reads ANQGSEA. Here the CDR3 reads CSGGSTGAGYTF. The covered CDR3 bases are TGCAGCGGGGGATCGACAGGGGCAGGC.

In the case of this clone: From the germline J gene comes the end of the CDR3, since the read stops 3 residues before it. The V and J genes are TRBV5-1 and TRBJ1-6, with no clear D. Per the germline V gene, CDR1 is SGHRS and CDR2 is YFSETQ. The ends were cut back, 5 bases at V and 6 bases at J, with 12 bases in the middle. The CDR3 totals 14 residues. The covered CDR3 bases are TGCGCCAGCAGAACCGACATTGGTAATTCACCC. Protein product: CASRTDIGNSP. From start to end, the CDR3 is CASRTDIGNSPLHF.